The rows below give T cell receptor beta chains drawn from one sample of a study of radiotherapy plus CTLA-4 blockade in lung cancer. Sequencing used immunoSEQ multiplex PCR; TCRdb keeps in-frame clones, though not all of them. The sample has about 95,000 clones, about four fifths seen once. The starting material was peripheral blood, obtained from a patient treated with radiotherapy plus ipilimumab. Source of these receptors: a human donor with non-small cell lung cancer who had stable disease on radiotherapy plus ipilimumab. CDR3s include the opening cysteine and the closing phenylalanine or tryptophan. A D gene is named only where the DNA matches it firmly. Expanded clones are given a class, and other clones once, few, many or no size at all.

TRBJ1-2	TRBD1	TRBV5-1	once	CASQPGLPGQPNYGYTF	TGCGCCAGCCAACCGGGCCTGCCGGGACAGCCTAACTATGGCTACACCTTC
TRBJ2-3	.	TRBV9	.	CASSGGSSADTQYF	TGTGCCAGCAGCGGCGGGTCTAGCGCAGATACGCAGTATTTT
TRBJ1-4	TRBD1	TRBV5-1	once	CASSLAPGGGDEKLFF	TGCGCCAGCAGCTTGGCCCCAGGGGGCGGAGATGAAAAACTGTTTTTT
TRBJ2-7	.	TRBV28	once	CASSLPPFGEQYF	TGTGCCAGCAGTTTACCCCCATTTGGGGAGCAGTACTTC
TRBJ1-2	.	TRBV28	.	CASSSTIGVKGYTF	TGTGCCAGCAGTTCCACCATAGGGGTAAAAGGCTACACCTTC
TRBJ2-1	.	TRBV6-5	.	CASSKRWDNEQFF	TGTGCCAGCAGTAAACGATGGGACAATGAGCAGTTCTTC
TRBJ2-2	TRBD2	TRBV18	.	CASSPSPAGLTGELFF	TGTGCCAGCTCACCATCACCAGCGGGACTCACCGGGGAGCTGTTTTTT
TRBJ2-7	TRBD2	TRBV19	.	CASSGGLAGRVEQYF	TGTGCCAGTAGTGGAGGACTAGCGGGACGAGTCGAGCAGTACTTC
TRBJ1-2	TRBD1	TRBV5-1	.	CASSNDRDLGYTF	TGCGCCAGCAGCAACGACAGGGATCTGGGCTACACCTTC
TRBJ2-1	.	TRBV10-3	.	CAISEAADYNEQFF	TGTGCCATCAGTGAAGCGGCGGATTACAATGAGCAGTTCTTC
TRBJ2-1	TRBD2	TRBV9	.	CASSVGTSGSSDEQFF	TGTGCCAGCAGCGTAGGGACTAGCGGGAGCTCGGATGAGCAGTTCTTC
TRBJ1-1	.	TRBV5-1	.	CASSLVARGTEAFF	TGCGCCAGCAGCCTGGTGGCCAGGGGCACTGAAGCTTTCTTT
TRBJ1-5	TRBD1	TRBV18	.	CASSRTGSIRGNQPQHF	TGTGCCAGCTCTAGGACAGGTTCCATCAGGGGCAATCAGCCCCAGCATTTT
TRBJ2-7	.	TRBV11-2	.	CASSLGTDTRQYF	TGTGCCAGCAGCTTAGGGACCGACACCCGGCAGTACTTC
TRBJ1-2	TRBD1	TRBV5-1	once	CASSWGQTYGYTF	TGCGCCAGCAGCTGGGGACAGACCTATGGCTACACCTTC
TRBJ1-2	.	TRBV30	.	CAWNQGIFPYGYTF	TGTGCCTGGAATCAGGGTATCTTCCCCTATGGCTACACCTTC
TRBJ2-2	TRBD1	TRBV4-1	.	CASSHWAGGTGELFF	TGCGCCAGCAGCCATTGGGCAGGGGGCACCGGGGAGCTGTTTTTT
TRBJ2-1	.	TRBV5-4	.	CASSKLSSSYNEQFF	TGTGCCAGCAGCAAACTAAGTAGCTCCTACAATGAGCAGTTCTTC
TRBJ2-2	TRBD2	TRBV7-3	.	CASSRTSTAGELFF	TGTGCCAGCAGCAGGACTAGCACGGCCGGGGAGCTGTTTTTT
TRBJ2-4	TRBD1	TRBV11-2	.	CASSSYPGGQALENIQYF	TGTGCCAGCAGCTCCTACCCGGGTGGACAGGCCCTTGAAAACATTCAGTACTTC
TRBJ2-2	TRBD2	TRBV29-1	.	CSVQLAGPTGELFF	TGCAGCGTGCAGCTAGCGGGGCCTACCGGGGAGCTGTTTTTT
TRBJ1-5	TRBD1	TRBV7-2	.	CASSRDRGRNQPQHF	TGTGCCAGCAGCAGGGACAGGGGGCGGAATCAGCCCCAGCATTTT
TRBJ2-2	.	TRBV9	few	CASSVLQRNTGELFF	TGTGCCAGCAGCGTGTTACAGAGGAACACCGGGGAGCTGTTTTTT
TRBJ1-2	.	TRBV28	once	CASSLSVWGYTF	TGTGCCAGCAGTTTGTCTGTCTGGGGCTACACCTTC
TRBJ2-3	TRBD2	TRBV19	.	CASSIALAGADTQYF	TGTGCCAGTAGTATAGCCCTAGCGGGAGCGGATACGCAGTATTTT
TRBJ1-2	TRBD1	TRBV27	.	CASSLSGTGVSSYGYTF	TGTGCCAGCAGTTTGAGCGGGACAGGGGTTTCGAGCTATGGCTACACCTTC
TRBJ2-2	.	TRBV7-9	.	CASSGRDSGTGELFF	TGTGCCAGCAGCGGCAGGGATTCTGGCACCGGGGAGCTGTTTTTT
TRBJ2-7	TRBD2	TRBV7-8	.	CASSRTSGGAVKYEQYF	TGTGCCAGCAGCCGGACTAGCGGGGGGGCCGTCAAGTACGAGCAGTACTTC
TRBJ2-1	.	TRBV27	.	CASSLGVAHNEQFF	TGTGCCAGCAGTTTAGGGGTAGCACACAATGAGCAGTTCTTC
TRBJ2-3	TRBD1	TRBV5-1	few	CASSLGTGFTDTQYF	TGCGCCAGCAGCTTGGGGACAGGGTTCACAGATACGCAGTATTTT
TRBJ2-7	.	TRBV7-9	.	CASSLGPGGEQYF	TGTGCCAGCAGCTTAGGTCCTGGGGGCGAGCAGTACTTC
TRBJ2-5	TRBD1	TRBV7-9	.	CASSHRGQETQYF	TGTGCCAGCAGCCACAGGGGTCAAGAGACCCAGTACTTC
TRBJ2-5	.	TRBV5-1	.	CASTQGGNRGTQYF	TGCGCCAGCACCCAGGGAGGAAACCGGGGGACCCAGTACTTC
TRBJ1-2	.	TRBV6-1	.	CASSGRLFDGYTF	TGTGCCAGCAGTGGCCGGCTGTTTGACGGCTACACCTTC